This T cell receptor (beta chain) originates from a study of blood T cell repertoires in COVID-19. The CDR3 is 12 residues long. Looked up from germline, CDR1 is SGHTA and CDR2 is FQGNSA. This clone was seen a single time. Germline is not matched at one junction end, which may reflect a read error. Some clones are missing from TCRdb's copy, which holds only in-frame ones; the method was immunoSEQ multiplex PCR. This table holds 400,000 to 500,000 clones, about 88% found once. The gene calls are TRBV7-2 and TRBJ2-7; perhaps TRBD2 as D (6 bases). Source material: PBMCs or T cells enriched from blood (not recorded which). This clonotype originated in a woman younger than 35 who had been exposed to COVID-19. The CDR3 loop is CASSEATSGLQF. The CDR3 DNA is TGTGCCAGCAGCGAAGCTACGTCAGGACTACAATTC.